Reported below is one T cell receptor beta chain. V lost 0 bases to trimming and J lost 9 bases; unmatched junction nucleotides: 5. Germline loops: CDR1 SGHRS, CDR2 YFSETQ. The CDR3 runs to 14 residues. PCR primers comprised 60 Vbeta and 13 Jbeta primers. The protocol was immunoSEQ multiplex PCR, while the TCRdb copy is restricted to in-frame clones and leaves out a portion. The sample records roughly 250,000 clones, roughly 70% being singletons. The data originate from a study of cytomegalovirus exposure and HLA in healthy donors. Material for sequencing was PBMCs. The chain carries TRBV5-1 and TRBJ2-1; 8 bases match TRBD2. The TCR comes from a female donor in good health and CMV-seronegative. The CDR3 coding sequence is TGCGCCAGCAGCTTGGGGACTAGCATGGGTGAGCAGTTCTTC. This sequence encodes CASSLGTSMGEQFF.